The 15 T cell receptor beta chains reported below all come from one sample, sequenced in a study of control samples from healthy donors and cancer patients (dated by TCRdb to the early 2020s). Library preparation was by the immunoSEQ multiplex PCR assay. In TCRdb, the immuneACCESS table is reduced to in-frame sequences with V and J assigned. These tables do not hold every clone; where another copy was compared, an unresolved V gene accounts for under half, and the others remain unexplained. Within this sample are around 100,000 clones, with roughly 89% of them counted one time only. The ten largest clones add up to about 7.8% of the sample. Sequencing was performed on blood. Receptors originate from a young man in good health.

The genes are TRBV6-4 and TRBJ2-3, with TRBD2 as a possible D gene (6 bases). The V and J ends lost 0 bases and 4 bases respectively, with 8 bases between them. The CDR3 loop spans 14 amino acids. Germline V gene data show CDR1 as MRHNA and CDR2 as SNTAGT. CDR3 in DNA: TGTGCCAGCAGTGACTCCGGGGAGGCAGATACGCAGTATTTT. Translating it yields CASSDSGEADTQYF.

The V call is TRBV6-5, the J call TRBJ1-1, with 10 bases fitting TRBD1. J gave up 4 bases and V 5 bases, and 4 bases lay outside the gene matches. The CDR3 totals 14 residues. The germline V gene has CDR1 MNHEY and CDR2 SVGAGI. The CDR3 sequence is CASSTDRGGTEAFF. The CDR3 bases are TGTGCCAGCAGTACGGACAGGGGGGGCACTGAAGCTTTCTTT.

The chain is built from TRBV9 and TRBJ2-1; no reliable D call. Trimming removed 0 bases from V and 6 bases from J, with 13 bases in between. The germline gives CDR1 SGDLS, CDR2 YYNGEE. CDR3 length: 15 amino acids. The CDR3 DNA is TGTGCCAGCAGCGTAGATGGCAGAGCCGCCAATGAGCAGTTCTTC. Residues: CASSVDGRAANEQFF.

The chain couples TRBV6-5 to TRBJ2-7; 9 bases line up with TRBD1. J gave up 4 bases and V 8 bases, and 6 bases lay outside the gene matches. The CDR3 consists of 13 residues. In germline, CDR1 is MNHEY, CDR2 SVGAGI. CDR3 in amino acids: CASGGTGRYEQYV. Written as DNA, the CDR3 is TGTGCCAGCGGGGGGACAGGGAGGTACGAGCAGTACGTC.

A single count supports this clone. Other DNA sequences within the sample encode an identical CDR3. V usage is TRBV5-1 and J usage is TRBJ1-1; TRBD1 aligns across 8 bases. The germline V gene has CDR1 SGHRS and CDR2 YFSETQ. The J segment lost 5 bases and the V segment lost 4 bases, leaving 10 bases of the junction unmatched. The CDR3 is 15 residues long. In nucleotides, the CDR3 is TGCGCCAGCAGCGAGGACAGGGCGGGGGGGACTGAAGCTTTCTTT. Its translation: CASSEDRAGGTEAFF.

The chain uses TRBV15 and TRBJ1-5; D gene unclear. This CDR3 contains 13 residues. Germline CDR1 and CDR2: LNHNV and YYDKDF (reference sequence). The V gene lost 9 bases and the J gene lost 4 bases, with 13 bases spanning the gap. CDR3 residues: CATSTRVNQPQHF. CDR3 nucleotide sequence: TGTGCCACTTCGACTCGGGTGAATCAGCCCCAGCATTTT.

The V gene is TRBV10-3, the J gene TRBJ1-2; weak D call: TRBD1 (5 bases). The CDR3 is made up of 12 amino acids. CDR1 is ENHRY and CDR2 is SYGVKD in the germline V gene. V gave up 4 bases and J gave up 5 bases, with 8 bases separating them. The CDR3 spells CAISGQKYGYTF. In DNA, the CDR3 is TGTGCCATCAGTGGACAGAAGTATGGCTACACCTTC.

The rearrangement uses TRBV30 and TRBJ2-4; a possible D gene is TRBD1 (6 bases). The CDR3 length is 15 residues. V was pared by 3 bases and J by 10 bases, with 22 bases between. Germline CDR1 reads GTSNPN; CDR2 reads SVGIG (reference sequence). In DNA form, the CDR3 reads TGTGCCTGGAGCGCGTGGACGAACAGGGCCCCTATTCAGTACTTC. Its translation: CAWSAWTNRAPIQYF. Based on the CDR3 plus reference TRBV30 and TRBJ2-4, the full variable domain is SQTIHQWPATLVQPVGSPLSLECTVEGTSNPNLYWYRQAAGRGLQLLFYSVGIGQISSEVPQNLSASRPQDRQFILSSKKLLLSDSGFYLCAWSAWTNRAPIQYFGAGTRLSVL.

This chain connects TRBV18 to TRBJ1-5; D call uncertain. The CDR3 has 15 amino acids. CDR1 and CDR2 from the germline V gene are KGHSH and LQKENI. V shed 2 bases and J shed 4 bases, with 12 bases lying between them. The CDR3 bases are TGTGCCAGCTCACCATCAGGATTCGTAAATCAGCCCCAGCATTTT. Its translation is CASSPSGFVNQPQHF.

This chain's CDR3 is CATSREGGRTNEKLFF. In DNA, the CDR3 is TGTGCCACCAGCAGAGAGGGGGGTCGGACTAATGAAAAACTGTTTTTT. The rearrangement uses TRBV15 and TRBJ1-4; D possibly corresponds to TRBD1 (5 bases). The CDR3 is 16 residues long. The ends were cut back, 0 bases at V and 2 bases at J, with 10 bases in the middle. Germline V gene lookup returns CDR1 LNHNV and CDR2 YYDKDF (reference sequence).

The J gene is TRBJ1-6, the V gene TRBV19; TRBD1 agrees at 8 bases. The V gene end was trimmed by 4 bases and the J gene end by 9 bases; junction bases not matched to a gene: 11. In germline, CDR1 is LNHDA, CDR2 SQIVND (reference sequence). This CDR3 spans 16 amino acids. The CDR3: CASSNPRQGRASPLHF. In DNA, the CDR3 is TGTGCCAGTAGTAATCCCCGACAGGGGCGGGCTTCACCCCTCCACTTT.

The genes are TRBV9 and TRBJ1-2; the D is unclear. CDR3 length: 13 residues. V was trimmed by 2 bases and J by 4 bases, leaving 9 bases between them. The germline CDR1 and CDR2 sequences are SGDLS and YYNGEE. The CDR3 DNA follows: TGTGCCAGCAGCGTCGGCAACCGCTATGGCTACACCTTC. It is translated as CASSVGNRYGYTF.

The DNA for the CDR3 is TGTGCCAGTAGTCATAGGGGGACTGAAGCTTTCTTT. Protein: CASSHRGTEAFF. This chain links TRBV19 with TRBJ1-1; a weak D match, TRBD1 (6 bases). V dropped 5 bases and J dropped 5 bases, with 9 bases sitting between them. Germline-derived CDR1 and CDR2 are LNHDA and SQIVND (reference sequence). The CDR3 totals 12 residues.

The V gene is TRBV7-2, the J gene TRBJ2-2; no firm D call. V was clipped by 7 bases and J by 3 bases, with 12 bases between them. Germline assignment: CDR1 SGHTA and CDR2 FQGNSA. This CDR3 is built from 14 residues. The CDR3 region has the DNA TGTGCCAGCACCCCCCGTGGAGACACCGGGGAGCTGTTTTTT. This encodes CASTPRGDTGELFF.

The J gene is TRBJ1-1, the V gene TRBV7-9; 9 positions match TRBD1. CDR3 length: 14 residues. Germline V gene lookup returns CDR1 SEHNR and CDR2 FQNEAQ (reference sequence). V shed 2 bases, J shed 5 bases, and the junction held 3 bases outside the gene matches. CDR3 loop: CASSLRGQGTEAFF. The CDR3 nucleotides are TGTGCCAGCAGCTTAAGGGGACAGGGAACTGAAGCTTTCTTT.